Each of the 27 T cell receptor beta chains below was sequenced from the same sample in a study of T cell repertoires in cytomegalovirus infection. These receptors' targets are unknown. In TCRdb, the reads were re-called with MiXCR into one record per CDR3 protein. The sample gives approximately 910,000 distinct CDR3 sequences, approximately 31% of which show up once; around 15% is in the top ten. The sequenced sample was cultured CD8+ T cells from PBMCs, obtained from culture after CMV antigen stimulation. Receptors originate from a human donor in good health (CMV status not recorded). Some clones in this sample may be carry-over from other donors' samples.

The genes are TRBV2 and TRBJ2-7; D may match TRBD1 or TRBD2 (6 bases each). V lost 2 bases and J 2 bases, leaving 13 bases between the germline ends. The CDR3 length is 15 residues. Germline CDR1 reads SNHLY; CDR2 reads FYNNEI. The CDR3 reads CASSEHTGRPYEQYF. CDR3 sequence (DNA): TGTGCCAGCAGTGAACATACAGGGAGGCCCTACGAGCAGTACTTC.

This chain joins TRBV10-3 and TRBJ1-3; TRBD1 matches at 10 bases. Germline assignment: CDR1 ENHRY and CDR2 SYGVKD. CDR3 length: 15 amino acids. The trim removed 6 bases at V and 0 bases at J, leaving 2 bases unmatched. The CDR3, as DNA: TGTGCCATCAGCCGGGACAGGGGCTCTGGAAACACCATATATTTT. This codes for CAISRDRGSGNTIYF.

This chain connects TRBV6-5 to TRBJ1-2; 10 bases fit TRBD1. Germline CDR1 and CDR2: MNHEY and SVGAGI. Germline trimming cut 4 bases from V and 4 bases from J; bases unmatched to any gene: 3. The CDR3 sequence is 14 residues long. The CDR3 DNA reads TGTGCCAGCAGTTGGACAGGGGGTGGCTATGGCTACACCTTC. Its protein is CASSWTGGGYGYTF.

This chain joins TRBV5-4 and TRBJ2-7; 9 nucleotides match TRBD1. Unmatched junction bases numbered 9, after V lost 3 bases and J lost 2 bases. Germline CDR1 reads SGHNT; CDR2 reads YYREEE (reference sequence). This CDR3 has 16 amino acids. CDR3 in amino acids: CASSSGTGMIAYEQYV. The CDR3 DNA sequence: TGTGCCAGCAGCTCCGGGACAGGGATGATCGCCTACGAGCAGTACGTC.

This clonotype has only a few counts. The chain employs TRBV14 and TRBJ1-1; 8 bases are shared with TRBD1. Germline V gene data show CDR1 as SGHDN and CDR2 as FVKESK. Germline trimming cut 2 bases from V and 7 bases from J; bases unmatched to any gene: 3. The CDR3 totals 13 residues. CDR3 sequence (DNA): TGTGCCAGCAGCCAATTCGACAGGGGTGAAGCTTTCTTT. This encodes CASSQFDRGEAFF.

Many counts were recorded for this clonotype. The chain uses TRBV12-3 or TRBV12-4 and TRBJ2-2, with TRBD2 matching over 9 bases. This CDR3 has 15 amino acids. Germline trimming cut 3 bases from V and 6 bases from J; bases unmatched to any gene: 5. This CDR3 is CASSFTTSGSGELFF. CDR3 nucleotides: TGTGCCAGCAGTTTCACAACTAGCGGGTCCGGGGAGCTGTTTTTT.

This clonotype was observed a handful of times. The rearrangement joins TRBV19 to TRBJ1-1, with no clear D. The CDR3 is made up of 11 amino acids. CDR1 is LNHDA, CDR2 SQIVND, per germline (reference sequence). V dropped 4 bases and J dropped 3 bases, with 3 bases sitting between them. CDR3 sequence: CASSKDTEAFF. The DNA for the CDR3 is TGTGCCAGTAGTAAGGACACTGAAGCTTTCTTT.

This clonotype was recorded many times. The chain combines TRBV11-3 with TRBJ2-2; 8 bases are a match to TRBD2. The CDR3 extends over 16 amino acids. CDR1 and CDR2 from the germline V gene are SGHNT and YENEEA. Germline trimming cut 5 bases from V and 6 bases from J; bases unmatched to any gene: 11. CDR3 sequence: CASSGMTGGHPGELFF. The CDR3 coding sequence is TGTGCCAGCAGCGGAATGACGGGGGGGCATCCCGGGGAGCTGTTTTTT. Full variable domain (outside the CDR3, taken from reference TRBV11-3 and TRBJ2-2): EAGVVQSPRYKIIEKKQPVAFWCNPISGHNTLYWYLQNLGQGPELLIRYENEEAVDDSQLPKDRFSAERLKGVDSTLKIQPAELGDSAVYLCASSGMTGGHPGELFFGEGSRLTVL.

The chain uses TRBV19 and TRBJ2-3; TRBD1 agrees at 9 bases. CDR1 and CDR2 from the germline V gene are LNHDA and SQIVND (reference sequence). V was clipped by 4 bases and J by 2 bases; unmatched bases: 10. CDR3 length equals 17 residues. This CDR3 reads CASSTYGQGLSTDTQYF. In DNA, the CDR3 is TGTGCCAGTAGTACCTACGGACAGGGGTTATCCACAGATACGCAGTATTTT. Supplemented by reference TRBV19 and TRBJ2-3, the full variable domain reads DGGITQSPKYLFRKEGQNVTLSCEQNLNHDAMYWYRQDPGQGLRLIYYSQIVNDFQKGDIAEGYSVSREKKESFPLTVTSAQKNPTAFYLCASSTYGQGLSTDTQYFGPGTRLTVL.

V usage is TRBV12-5 and J usage is TRBJ2-7; 7 bases align to TRBD2. This CDR3 region has 18 residues. Per germline, CDR1 LGHNT and CDR2 FRNRAP. V lost 8 bases and J lost 3; bases outside the gene matches: 22. This CDR3 reads CASRPRNTKRGADYEQYV. The CDR3 bases are TGTGCTAGTCGCCCGAGAAATACCAAGCGGGGTGCCGACTACGAGCAGTACGTC.

The gene calls are TRBV28 and TRBJ2-7, with TRBD1 matching over 8 bases. This CDR3 comprises 14 residues. Germline V gene sequence: CDR1 MDHEN, CDR2 SYDVKM. With V trimmed by 3 bases and J by 2 bases, 3 bases remained unmatched. CDR3 bases: TGTGCCAGCAGTTTTAGGGACAGGACCTACGAGCAGTACTTC. Protein product: CASSFRDRTYEQYF.

To note about this clonotype: Possible read error: a much larger clone is one base away. The chain joins TRBV7-6 to TRBJ2-1, with 13 bases fitting TRBD2. The CDR3 has 17 amino acids. Germline CDR1 and CDR2: SGHVS and FNYEAQ. CDR3 loop: CANSSTGGLAGVDEQFF. The CDR3 DNA reads TGTGCCAACAGCTCCACCGGAGGACTAGCGGGGGTGGATGAGCAGTTCTTC.

V is TRBV5-4 and J is TRBJ1-2; weak D call: TRBD1 (6 bases). The germline CDR1 and CDR2 sequences are SGHNT and YYREEE (reference sequence). V was cut by 0 bases and J by 8 bases, with 14 bases left in between. This CDR3 comprises 14 residues. CDR3 in DNA: TGTGCCAGCAGCTTGGACCTGGGGGCAGGCGGCTACACCTTC. Translating gives CASSLDLGAGGYTF.

This clonotype was detected only a few times. V and J are TRBV10-3 and TRBJ2-1; D is possibly TRBD1 (6 bases). V was trimmed by 5 bases and J by 4 bases, leaving 12 bases between them. CDR3 size: 14 residues. Germline V lookup: CDR1 ENHRY, CDR2 SYGVKD. CDR3 loop: CAISLQGGYNEQFF. The CDR3 DNA follows: TGTGCCATCAGTCTTCAAGGGGGTTACAATGAGCAGTTCTTC.

The chain recombines TRBV19 with TRBJ1-2; TRBD1 might be the D (5 bases). Trimming took off 1 base at V and 5 bases at J, with 20 bases between the two ends. The CDR3 length is 17 residues. The germline V gene has CDR1 LNHDA and CDR2 SQIVND (reference sequence). CDR3 in amino acids: CASSIAQGPGSSYGYTF. The CDR3 DNA sequence: TGTGCCAGTAGTATAGCCCAGGGACCTGGCTCGTCGTATGGCTACACCTTC. Variable domain in full (rest from reference TRBV19 and TRBJ1-2): DGGITQSPKYLFRKEGQNVTLSCEQNLNHDAMYWYRQDPGQGLRLIYYSQIVNDFQKGDIAEGYSVSREKKESFPLTVTSAQKNPTAFYLCASSIAQGPGSSYGYTFGSGTRLTVV.

This clonotype was seen a handful of times. CDR3 amino acids: CASSQGLSNYGYTF. The CDR3 DNA follows: TGTGCCAGCAGCCAAGGTCTATCTAACTATGGCTACACCTTC. The rearrangement joins TRBV14 to TRBJ1-2; D remains ambiguous. V lost 1 base to trimming and J lost 0 bases, with 6 bases between them. Germline V gene lookup returns CDR1 SGHDN and CDR2 FVKESK. This CDR3 is 14 amino acids long.

This clonotype was observed a few times. The J gene is TRBJ2-3, the V gene TRBV7-6; D is undetermined. Trimming removed 6 bases from V and 2 bases from J, with 15 bases in between. This CDR3 region has 15 residues. Germline lookup yields CDR1 SGHVS and CDR2 FNYEAQ. CDR3 sequence reads: CASSSSLGTTDTQYF. The CDR3 DNA is TGTGCCAGCAGTAGTAGCCTGGGTACCACAGATACGCAGTATTTT. The full variable domain, rest sourced from reference TRBV7-6 and TRBJ2-3, is GAGVSQSPRYKVTKRGQDVALRCDPISGHVSLYWYRQALGQGPEFLTYFNYEAQQDKSGLPNDRFSAERPEGSISTLTIQRTEQRDSAMYRCASSSSLGTTDTQYFGPGTRLTVL.

This clonotype was seen a few times. This chain uses TRBV4-3 with TRBJ2-2, with D perhaps TRBD1 or TRBD2 (5 bases each). The CDR3 is made up of 14 amino acids. Germline V gives CDR1 LGHNA, CDR2 YSLEER. V was shortened by 0 bases and J by 5 bases, with 7 bases between the two germline ends. This CDR3 reads CASSQDGGTGELFF. CDR3 DNA: TGCGCCAGCAGCCAAGATGGGGGAACCGGGGAGCTGTTTTTT.

This clonotype was counted ten times or more. CDR3 coding DNA: TGTGCCAGCAGCTTTCAGGGGGCAGGGACTGAAGCTTTCTTT. Residues: CASSFQGAGTEAFF. The chain has TRBV11-2 and TRBJ1-1; the match to TRBD1 covers 8 bases. CDR1 SGHAT and CDR2 FQNNGV come from the germline V gene. This CDR3 is 14 amino acids long. The junction had 5 bases not matched to a gene; V was cut back by 3 bases and J by 5 bases.

This clonotype was seen repeatedly, ten times or more. The chain is built from TRBV25-1 and TRBJ2-2; D call uncertain. Germline loops: CDR1 MGHDK, CDR2 SYGVNS. V gave up 1 base and J gave up 0 bases, with 6 bases separating them. The length of the CDR3 is 15 residues. The DNA for the CDR3 is TGTGCCAGCAGTGAATTAGGGCCGAACACCGGGGAGCTGTTTTTT. Its protein product is CASSELGPNTGELFF.

This clonotype came up a few times. CDR3 residues: CASSQEVWGDTQYF. The CDR3 coding sequence is TGCGCCAGCAGCCAAGAGGTTTGGGGGGATACGCAGTATTTT. The chain joins TRBV4-1 to TRBJ2-3; perhaps D is TRBD1 or TRBD2 (5 bases each). The CDR3 runs to 14 residues. V was clipped by 0 bases and J by 6 bases, with 10 bases between them. Germline V gene sequence: CDR1 MGHRA, CDR2 YSYEKL.

Only a few counts were recorded for this clonotype. This chain links TRBV5-8 with TRBJ1-5; D is possibly TRBD1 (6 bases). The germline V gene has CDR1 SGHTS and CDR2 YDEGEE. V lost 0 bases, J lost 0 bases, and 16 bases lay in between. The CDR3 has 18 residues. The CDR3 sequence is CASSLGSAGAYSNQPQHF. The DNA of the CDR3 is TGTGCCAGCAGCTTGGGGTCCGCAGGGGCCTATAGCAATCAGCCCCAGCATTTT.

The table lists this clonotype with a few counts. The chain is built from TRBV12-3 or TRBV12-4 and TRBJ1-2; TRBD1 might be the D (6 bases). Trimming cost V 5 bases and J 4 bases, with 20 bases left between them. This CDR3 has 16 residues. The CDR3 loop is CASSQGSQGGTYGYTF. The CDR3 DNA is TGTGCCAGCAGTCAGGGGTCACAGGGAGGGACCTATGGCTACACCTTC.

This clonotype was found a few times. The chain has TRBV6-2 or TRBV6-3 and TRBJ2-1; D is perhaps TRBD1 or TRBD2 (6 bases each). This CDR3 comprises 14 residues. The germline gives CDR1 MNHEY, CDR2 SVGEGT. The V and J ends lost 4 bases and 7 bases respectively, with 14 bases between them. CDR3 bases: TGTGCCAGCAGTTTCGGGGGCCTGGTAAATGAGCAGTTCTTC. This encodes CASSFGGLVNEQFF.

This clonotype occurred a few times. The gene calls are TRBV7-8 and TRBJ1-6; D not certain. V was clipped by 0 bases and J by 0 bases, with 15 bases between them. CDR1 SGHVS and CDR2 FQNEAQ come from the germline V gene. This CDR3 is 19 amino acids long. This chain's CDR3 is CASSLAGWQDSSYNSPLHF. The CDR3 nucleotides are TGTGCCAGCAGCTTAGCGGGGTGGCAGGATAGCTCCTATAATTCACCCCTCCACTTT.

V usage is TRBV7-9 and J usage is TRBJ2-1, with 9 bases matching TRBD2. The CDR3 runs to 13 residues. The J segment lost 8 bases and the V segment lost 7 bases, leaving 6 bases of the junction unmatched. Germline V gene lookup returns CDR1 SEHNR and CDR2 FQNEAQ (reference sequence). The CDR3 nucleotides read TGTGCCAGCATGGCGGGGGGGCTGGATGAGCAGTTCTTC. Its protein product is CASMAGGLDEQFF. Combining the CDR3 with reference TRBV7-9 and TRBJ2-1 gives the whole variable domain DTGVSQNPRHKITKRGQNVTFRCDPISEHNRLYWYRQTLGQGPEFLTYFQNEAQLEKSRLLSDRFSAERPKGSFSTLEIQRTEQGDSAMYLCASMAGGLDEQFFGPGTRLTVL.

V usage is TRBV28 and J usage is TRBJ1-5; D possibly corresponds to TRBD1 (5 bases). V lost 3 bases and J 6 bases, leaving 12 bases between the germline ends. CDR3 length: 14 residues. Germline-derived CDR1 and CDR2 are MDHEN and SYDVKM. Here the CDR3 reads CASSFLGAGQPQHF. CDR3 coding DNA: TGTGCCAGCAGTTTCTTAGGGGCAGGTCAGCCCCAGCATTTT.